Listed below are T cell receptor beta chains from one sample, sequenced in a study of cytomegalovirus exposure and HLA in healthy donors. Sequenced by immunoSEQ multiplex PCR; TCRdb stores in-frame clones only, minus some. Among fewer than 150,000 clones, approximately 70% were seen once, and the ten largest hold approximately 1.7%. The sequencing sample was made of PBMCs. These receptors originate from a human donor in good health. CDR3s include the opening cysteine and the closing phenylalanine or tryptophan. The D gene is left open where the match is weak. Size tells how often a clone was seen (once, few, many) or the class of an expanded clone, and some rows leave it out.

TRBJ1-1 | TRBV7-9 | TRBD1 | few | TGTGCCAGCAGCTTACCGGGACAGGGGAACACTGAAGCTTTCTTT | CASSLPGQGNTEAFF
TRBJ1-1 | TRBV10-3 | TRBD1 | . | TGTGCCATCAGTGGAGGGGGCGGGGTCTCGGACACTGAAGCTTTCTTT | CAISGGGGVSDTEAFF
TRBJ2-5 | TRBV18 | TRBD2 | . | TGTGCCAGCTCACCCGGGACTAGCGATTCAGAGACCCAGTACTTC | CASSPGTSDSETQYF
TRBJ2-1 | TRBV27 | TRBD2 | . | TGTGCCAGCAGTTCTAGCGGGAGGGCCCACAATGAGCAGTTCTTC | CASSSSGRAHNEQFF
TRBJ1-2 | TRBV28 | TRBD1 | . | TGTGCCAGCAGCTTGGACAGGGGGTCGGCTATGTATGGCTACACCTTC | CASSLDRGSAMYGYTF
TRBJ1-5 | TRBV5-6 | . | . | TGTGCCAGCAGCTCTAGGAGGGACCAGCCCCAGCATTTT | CASSSRRDQPQHF
TRBJ2-5 | TRBV9 | . | . | TGTGCCAGCAGTTACGCTGGGGTAGCGGAAGAGACCCAGTACTTC | CASSYAGVAEETQYF
TRBJ2-4 | TRBV19 | TRBD2 | . | TGTGCCAGTAGTCTAGCGGGAGGGGCATCCAAAAACATTCAGTACTTC | CASSLAGGASKNIQYF
TRBJ1-1 | TRBV28 | . | . | TGTGCCAGCATAATAAGTAGGGGGACGGCAAAAAGGGCTTTCTTT | CASIISRGTAKRAFF
TRBJ2-3 | TRBV28 | TRBD1 | . | TGTGCCAGCAGTCTATCGGACAGGGGCTCAGATACGCAGTATTTT | CASSLSDRGSDTQYF
TRBJ2-5 | TRBV9 | TRBD2 | . | TGTGCCAGCAGCCCGCCGGGGACTAGCCGAGAGACCCAGTACTTC | CASSPPGTSRETQYF
TRBJ2-7 | TRBV25-1 | . | few | TGTGCCAGCAGTCCTGCCGGGAGCTCCTACGAGCAGTACTTC | CASSPAGSSYEQYF
TRBJ2-7 | TRBV28 | TRBD1 | . | TGTGCCAGCACCCGGGACAGGGGAACCTACGAGCAGTACTTC | CASTRDRGTYEQYF
TRBJ2-1 | TRBV6-1 | TRBD2 | . | TGTGCCAGCAGTGATCCAGGGACTACCCCATACAATGAGCAGTTCTTC | CASSDPGTTPYNEQFF
TRBJ2-1 | TRBV6-5 | . | few | TGTGCCAGCCGAGACTCTGTCGGTGCGAGTGAGCAGTTCTTC | CASRDSVGASEQFF
TRBJ2-3 | TRBV7-3 | . | . | TGTGCCAGCAGCTCGGGGTCAGATACGCAGTATTTT | CASSSGSDTQYF
TRBJ1-2 | TRBV11-3 | . | . | TGTGCCAGCAGCTTAGACGGGCAGCGACTTGAGGGCTACAACTTC | CASSLDGQRLEGYNF
TRBJ1-1 | TRBV9 | . | . | TGTGCCAGCTCCCTAGGTGGGGGGACTGAAGCTTTCTTT | CASSLGGGTEAFF
TRBJ1-1 | TRBV27 | TRBD1 | once | TGTGCCAGCAGCCCCCCTCAGGGGACAGGCCCCTCTGAAGCTTTCTTT | CASSPPQGTGPSEAFF
TRBJ2-1 | TRBV18 | . | . | TGTGCCAGCTCACCACCCTCAGGGTCCAATGAGCAGTTCTTC | CASSPPSGSNEQFF
TRBJ1-1 | TRBV9 | . | . | TGTGCCAGCAGCGTAGTAGACAGAGGGGGCACTGAAGCTTTCTTT | CASSVVDRGGTEAFF
TRBJ1-1 | TRBV27 | . | . | TGTGCCAGCAGTTTATCCGACAGGCAAAACACTGAAGCTTTCTTT | CASSLSDRQNTEAFF
TRBJ2-1 | TRBV19 | . | . | TGTGCCAGTAGTTGGCGGGCGGGTGAGCAGTTCTTC | CASSWRAGEQFF
TRBJ1-1 | TRBV19 | . | . | TGTGCCAGTAGTATGTCTTCGAACACTGAAGCTTTCTTT | CASSMSSNTEAFF
TRBJ2-5 | TRBV28 | TRBD2 | few | TGTGCCACCCTGACTAGCGGGATATCCGTGGAGACCCAGTACTTC | CATLTSGISVETQYF
TRBJ2-1 | TRBV19 | TRBD2 | . | TGTGCCAGTAGTACCCGGACTAGCGGGTGGAATGAGCAGTTCTTC | CASSTRTSGWNEQFF
TRBJ2-7 | TRBV6-5 | . | . | TGTGCCAGCAGCAGTAGTTGGCCGGGGTCCCGCGAGCAGTACTTC | CASSSSWPGSREQYF
TRBJ2-4 | TRBV5-1 | TRBD2 | . | TGCGCCAGCAGCTCCGGTTCTAGCGGGAGCCGAAACATTCAGTACTTC | CASSSGSSGSRNIQYF
TRBJ1-5 | TRBV27 | . | few | TGTGCCAGCAGTTTATCGGGGGGGATGGGTAGCAATCAGCCCCAGCATTTT | CASSLSGGMGSNQPQHF
TRBJ2-7 | TRBV11-1 | TRBD2 | . | TGTGCCAGCAGCTTCGCTAGCGGGAGGGCCGAGCAGTACTTC | CASSFASGRAEQYF
TRBJ2-3 | TRBV2 | TRBD2 | . | TGTGCCAGCAGTGACACTAGCGGTTACACAGATACGCAGTATTTT | CASSDTSGYTDTQYF
TRBJ2-3 | TRBV20-1 | . | once | TGCAGTGCCAGTCAAGCAGATACGCAGTATTTT | CSASQADTQYF
TRBJ2-3 | TRBV6-1 | TRBD2 | . | TGTGCCAGCAGTGATAGCGGGTCAGATACGCAGTATTTT | CASSDSGSDTQYF
TRBJ1-5 | TRBV28 | TRBD1 | . | TGTGCCAGCAGTTTAGACAGGGGCAGCAATCAGCCCCAGCATTTT | CASSLDRGSNQPQHF
TRBJ2-7 | TRBV7-9 | . | once | TGTGCCAGCAGCTTAGGGGGCCGCCTGACCCGCTCCTACGAGCAGTACTTC | CASSLGGRLTRSYEQYF
TRBJ2-7 | TRBV11-3 | TRBD1 | . | TGTGCCACTGGACAGGGCTACGAGCAGTACTTC | CATGQGYEQYF
TRBJ2-1 | TRBV6-5 | . | few | TGTGCCAGCAGTTACGACAGCTCCTCCTACAATGAGCAGTTCTTC | CASSYDSSSYNEQFF
TRBJ2-7 | TRBV28 | . | . | TGTGCCAGCAGTCCCCCCGTGCGGGGTTACGAGCAGTACTTC | CASSPPVRGYEQYF
TRBJ1-1 | TRBV5-4 | TRBD1 | few | TGTGCCAGCAGATCGGACAGGGGGAACACTGAAGCTTTCTTT | CASRSDRGNTEAFF
TRBJ2-7 | TRBV9 | . | . | TGTGCCAGCAGCCCCGGAGGTCCAACCTACGAGCAGTACTTC | CASSPGGPTYEQYF
TRBJ2-7 | TRBV4-3 | TRBD1 | . | TGCGCCAGCAGCCAGGGACAGGGGTCCTACGAGCAGTACTTC | CASSQGQGSYEQYF
TRBJ2-7 | TRBV28 | . | . | TGTGCCAGCAGTAGGGGTACGCCCTACGAGCAGTACTTC | CASSRGTPYEQYF
TRBJ1-5 | TRBV28 | . | . | TGTGCCAGCAGCCCCCAGAATAGCAATCAGCCCCAGCATTTT | CASSPQNSNQPQHF
TRBJ1-5 | TRBV2 | TRBD1 | . | TGTGCCGGAGGGACAGGGGTAGAACAGCCCCAGCATTTT | CAGGTGVEQPQHF
TRBJ1-3 | TRBV28 | . | . | TGTGGGATCCGGGGGGCAGCGGGAAACACCATATATTTT | CGIRGAAGNTIYF
TRBJ1-1 | TRBV11-2 | . | . | TGTGCCAGCAGCTTAGGGCGGGGGGGGAGGAGAATGAACACTGAAGCTTTCTTT | CASSLGRGGRRMNTEAFF
TRBJ2-1 | TRBV13 | . | . | TGTGCCAGCAGCCCGGCAGCGGGCGAATACAATGAGCAGTTCTTC | CASSPAAGEYNEQFF
TRBJ2-3 | TRBV7-3 | TRBD2 | once | TGTGCCAGCAGCTTCTCTAGCGGGAAGACAGATACGCAGTATTTT | CASSFSSGKTDTQYF
TRBJ2-3 | TRBV7-2 | . | . | TGTGCCAGCAGCTTATGGAACGGGGATACGCAGTATTTT | CASSLWNGDTQYF
TRBJ2-3 | TRBV9 | . | . | TGTGCCAGCAGCGAGGGACTAGATACGCAGTATTTT | CASSEGLDTQYF
TRBJ2-7 | TRBV5-1 | TRBD1 | . | TGCGCCAGCAGCTTAAAGACAGGGGACGAGCAGTACTTC | CASSLKTGDEQYF
TRBJ2-3 | TRBV6-5 | TRBD2 | . | TGTGCCAGCAGTTACGGCGGGAGTGGCACAGATACGCAGTATTTT | CASSYGGSGTDTQYF
TRBJ2-3 | TRBV7-9 | TRBD2 | . | TGTGCCAGCAGCTTAGAGGGCGGGAGGGTTGCAGATACGCAGTATTTT | CASSLEGGRVADTQYF
TRBJ1-1 | TRBV5-1 | TRBD1 | . | TGCGCCAGCAGCTCGGTGGACAGGGAGGCTGAAGCTTTCTTT | CASSSVDREAEAFF
TRBJ2-1 | TRBV28 | . | . | TGTGCCAGCAGTAAAAGCCGTAGCTCCTACAATGAGCAGTTCTTC | CASSKSRSSYNEQFF
TRBJ2-1 | TRBV28 | TRBD1 | few | TGTGCCAGTATCCGGGACAGCTCCTACAATGAGCAGTTCTTC | CASIRDSSYNEQFF
TRBJ2-7 | TRBV7-9 | . | . | TGTGCCAGCAGCTTAGCGGGACAAACCTACGAGCAGTACTTC | CASSLAGQTYEQYF
TRBJ2-1 | TRBV19 | TRBD2 | . | TGTGCCAGTAGTATCGCCAAGACTAGCGGGAGGGCGAGGAATGAGCAGTTCTTC | CASSIAKTSGRARNEQFF
TRBJ1-2 | TRBV9 | . | . | TGTGCCAGCAGCGTAGACAGGAACCCTAACTATGGCTACACCTTC | CASSVDRNPNYGYTF
TRBJ1-1 | TRBV7-9 | . | . | TGTGCCAGCAGCTTACAGGGAAGGAACACTGAAGCTTTCTTT | CASSLQGRNTEAFF